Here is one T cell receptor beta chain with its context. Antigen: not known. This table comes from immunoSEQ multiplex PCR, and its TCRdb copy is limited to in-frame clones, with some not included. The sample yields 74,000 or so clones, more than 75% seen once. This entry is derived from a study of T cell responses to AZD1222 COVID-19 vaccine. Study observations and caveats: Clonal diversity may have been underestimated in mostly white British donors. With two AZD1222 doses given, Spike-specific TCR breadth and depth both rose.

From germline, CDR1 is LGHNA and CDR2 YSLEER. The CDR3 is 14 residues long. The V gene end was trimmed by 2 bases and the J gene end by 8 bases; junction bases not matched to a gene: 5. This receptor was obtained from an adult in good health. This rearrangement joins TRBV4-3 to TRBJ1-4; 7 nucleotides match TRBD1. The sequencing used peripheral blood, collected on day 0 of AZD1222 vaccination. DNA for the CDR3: TGCGCCAGCAGCCAATATGACAGGGTCGAAAAACTGTTTTTT. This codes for CASSQYDRVEKLFF.